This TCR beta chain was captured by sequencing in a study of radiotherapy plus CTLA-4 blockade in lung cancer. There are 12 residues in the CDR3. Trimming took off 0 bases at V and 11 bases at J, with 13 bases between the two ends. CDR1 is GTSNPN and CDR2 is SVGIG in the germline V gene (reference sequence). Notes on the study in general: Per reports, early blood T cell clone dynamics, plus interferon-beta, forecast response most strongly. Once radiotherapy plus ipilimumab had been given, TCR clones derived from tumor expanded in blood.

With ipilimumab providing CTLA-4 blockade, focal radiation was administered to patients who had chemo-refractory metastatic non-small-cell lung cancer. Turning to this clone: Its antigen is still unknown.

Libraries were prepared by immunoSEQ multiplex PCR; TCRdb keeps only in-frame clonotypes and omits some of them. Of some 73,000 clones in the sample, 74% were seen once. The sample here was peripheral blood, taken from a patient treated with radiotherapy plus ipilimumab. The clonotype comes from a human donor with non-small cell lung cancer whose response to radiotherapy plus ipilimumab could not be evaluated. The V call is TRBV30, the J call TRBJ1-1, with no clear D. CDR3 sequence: CAWSVEAPLAFF. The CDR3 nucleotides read TGTGCCTGGAGTGTAGAAGCTCCTTTGGCTTTCTTT.